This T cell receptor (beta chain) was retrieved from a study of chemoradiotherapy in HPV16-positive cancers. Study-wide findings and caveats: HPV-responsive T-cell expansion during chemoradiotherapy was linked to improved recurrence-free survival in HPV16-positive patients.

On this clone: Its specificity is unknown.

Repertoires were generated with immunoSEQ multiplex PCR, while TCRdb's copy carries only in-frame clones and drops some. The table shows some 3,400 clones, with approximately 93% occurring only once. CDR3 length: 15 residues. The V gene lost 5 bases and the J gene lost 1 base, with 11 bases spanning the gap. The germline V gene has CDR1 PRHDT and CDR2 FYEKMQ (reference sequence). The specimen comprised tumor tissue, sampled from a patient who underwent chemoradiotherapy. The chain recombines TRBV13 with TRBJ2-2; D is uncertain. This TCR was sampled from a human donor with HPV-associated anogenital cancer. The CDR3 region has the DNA TGTGCCAGCAGCGCCCAGGCTGGGAACACCGGGGAGCTGTTTTTT. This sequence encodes CASSAQAGNTGELFF. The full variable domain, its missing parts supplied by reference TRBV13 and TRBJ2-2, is AAGVIQSPRHLIKEKRETATLKCYPIPRHDTVYWYQQGPGQDPQFLISFYEKMQSDKGSIPDRFSAQQFSDYHSELNMSSLELGDSALYFCASSAQAGNTGELFFGEGSRLTVL.